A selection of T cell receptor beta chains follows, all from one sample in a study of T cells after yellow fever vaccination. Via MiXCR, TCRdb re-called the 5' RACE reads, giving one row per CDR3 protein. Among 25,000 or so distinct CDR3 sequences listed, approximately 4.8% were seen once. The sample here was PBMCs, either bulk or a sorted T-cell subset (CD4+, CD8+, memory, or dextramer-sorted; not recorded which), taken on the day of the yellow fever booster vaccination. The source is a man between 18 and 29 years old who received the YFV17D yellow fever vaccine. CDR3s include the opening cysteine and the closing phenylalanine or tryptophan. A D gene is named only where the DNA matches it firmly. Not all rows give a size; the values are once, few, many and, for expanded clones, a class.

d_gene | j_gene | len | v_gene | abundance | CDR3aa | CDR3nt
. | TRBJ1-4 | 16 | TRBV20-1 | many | CSEGGSSGASREKLFF | TGCAGTGAGGGGGGATCTTCCGGGGCGAGTAGAGAAAAACTGTTTTTT
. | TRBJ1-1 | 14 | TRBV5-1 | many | CASSSDRPNTEAFF | TGCGCCAGCAGCTCGGATAGGCCGAACACTGAAGCTTTCTTT
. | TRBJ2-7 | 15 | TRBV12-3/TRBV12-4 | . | CASSFSRSNSYEQYF | TGTGCCAGCAGTTTTAGTAGGTCAAACTCCTACGAGCAGTACTTC
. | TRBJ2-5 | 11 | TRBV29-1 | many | CSVRSQETQYF | TGCAGCGTGCGAAGCCAAGAGACCCAGTACTTC
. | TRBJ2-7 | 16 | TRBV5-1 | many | CASSIVVGLGSYEQYF | TGCGCCAGCAGCATCGTCGTTGGGTTGGGCTCCTACGAGCAGTACTTC
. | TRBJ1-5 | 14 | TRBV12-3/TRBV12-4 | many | CASSLLGRAQPQHF | TGTGCCAGCAGTTTACTGGGCCGTGCTCAGCCCCAGCATTTT
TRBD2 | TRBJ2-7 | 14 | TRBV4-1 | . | CASSQEGRAYEQYF | TGCGCCAGCAGCCAAGAAGGGAGGGCCTACGAGCAGTACTTC
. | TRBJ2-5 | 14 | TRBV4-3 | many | CASSLKGGVETQYF | TGCGCCAGCAGCCTAAAGGGGGGGGTAGAGACCCAGTACTTC
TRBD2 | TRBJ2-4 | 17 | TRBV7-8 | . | CASSFVLAGGAKNIQYF | TGTGCCAGCAGCTTCGTACTAGCGGGGGGAGCCAAAAACATTCAGTACTTC
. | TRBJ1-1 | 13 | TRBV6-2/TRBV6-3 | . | CASRRSMNTEAFF | TGTGCCAGCAGACGGAGCATGAACACTGAAGCTTTCTTT
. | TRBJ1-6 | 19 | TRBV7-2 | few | CASSLSLWTGETGVSPLHF | TGTGCCAGCAGCTTATCACTCTGGACTGGGGAGACCGGGGTTTCACCCCTCCACTTT
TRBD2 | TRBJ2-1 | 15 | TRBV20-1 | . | CSARRLGSGRPEQFF | TGCAGTGCCAGGCGTTTGGGTAGCGGGAGACCCGAGCAGTTCTTC
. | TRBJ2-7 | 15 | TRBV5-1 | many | CASSSLSTGSYEQYF | TGCGCCAGCAGCTCCCTCTCGACGGGGAGCTACGAGCAGTACTTC
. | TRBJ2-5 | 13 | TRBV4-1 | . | CASSLGTSETQYF | TGCGCCAGCAGCCTTGGGACATCGGAGACCCAGTACTTC
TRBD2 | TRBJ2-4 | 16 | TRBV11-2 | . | CASSLAGGRSKNIQYF | TGTGCCAGCAGCCTAGCGGGGGGCAGGTCCAAAAACATTCAGTACTTC
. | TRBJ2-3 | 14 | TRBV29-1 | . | CSVVRGTGGDTQYF | TGCAGCGTTGTTCGAGGGACCGGCGGAGATACGCAGTATTTT